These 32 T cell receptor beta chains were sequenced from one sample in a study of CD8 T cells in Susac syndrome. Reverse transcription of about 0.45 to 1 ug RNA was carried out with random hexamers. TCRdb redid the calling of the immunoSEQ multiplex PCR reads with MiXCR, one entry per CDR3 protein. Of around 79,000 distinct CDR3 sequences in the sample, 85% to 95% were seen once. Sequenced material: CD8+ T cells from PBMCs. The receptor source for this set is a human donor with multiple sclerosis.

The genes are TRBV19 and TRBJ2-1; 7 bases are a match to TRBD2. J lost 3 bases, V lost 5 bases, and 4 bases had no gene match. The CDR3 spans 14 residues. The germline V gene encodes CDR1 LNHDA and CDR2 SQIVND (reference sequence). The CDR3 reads CASSYGGDYNEQFF. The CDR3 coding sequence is TGTGCCAGTAGTTATGGGGGGGACTACAATGAGCAGTTCTTC. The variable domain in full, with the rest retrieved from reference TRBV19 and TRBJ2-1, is DGGITQSPKYLFRKEGQNVTLSCEQNLNHDAMYWYRQDPGQGLRLIYYSQIVNDFQKGDIAEGYSVSREKKESFPLTVTSAQKNPTAFYLCASSYGGDYNEQFFGPGTRLTVL.

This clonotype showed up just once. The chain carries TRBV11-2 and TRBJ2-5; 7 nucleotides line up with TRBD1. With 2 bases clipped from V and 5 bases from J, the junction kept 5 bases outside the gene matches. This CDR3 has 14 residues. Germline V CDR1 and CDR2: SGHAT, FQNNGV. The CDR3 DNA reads TGTGCCAGCAGCTTAACAGGGGCCGGGGAGACCCAGTACTTC. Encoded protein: CASSLTGAGETQYF. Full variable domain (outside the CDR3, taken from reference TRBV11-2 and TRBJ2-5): EAGVAQSPRYKIIEKRQSVAFWCNPISGHATLYWYQQILGQGPKLLIQFQNNGVVDDSQLPKDRFSAERLKGVDSTLKIQPAKLEDSAVYLCASSLTGAGETQYFGPGTRLLVL.

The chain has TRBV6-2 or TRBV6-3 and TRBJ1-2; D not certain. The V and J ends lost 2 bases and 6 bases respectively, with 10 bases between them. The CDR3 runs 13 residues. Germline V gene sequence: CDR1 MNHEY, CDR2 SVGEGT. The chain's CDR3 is CASSYVRNHGYTF. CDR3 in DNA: TGTGCCAGCAGTTACGTCAGAAATCATGGCTACACCTTC.

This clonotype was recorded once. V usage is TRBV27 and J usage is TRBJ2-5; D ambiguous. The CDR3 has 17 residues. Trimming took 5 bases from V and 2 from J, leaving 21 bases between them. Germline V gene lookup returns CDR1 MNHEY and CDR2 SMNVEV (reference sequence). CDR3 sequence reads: CASSTLQRARKQETQYF. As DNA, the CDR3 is TGTGCCAGCAGTACACTACAAAGGGCCAGAAAGCAAGAGACCCAGTACTTC.

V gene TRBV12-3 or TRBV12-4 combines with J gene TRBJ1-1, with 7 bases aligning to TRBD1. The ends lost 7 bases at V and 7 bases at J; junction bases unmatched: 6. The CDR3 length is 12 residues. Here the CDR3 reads CASTPDRVEAFF. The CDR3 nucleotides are TGTGCCAGCACCCCAGACAGGGTTGAAGCTTTCTTT.

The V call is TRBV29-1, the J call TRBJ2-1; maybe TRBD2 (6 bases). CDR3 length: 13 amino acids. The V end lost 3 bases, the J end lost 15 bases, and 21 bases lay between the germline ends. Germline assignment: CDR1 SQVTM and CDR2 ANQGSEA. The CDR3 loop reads CSVEEGGPPLRFF. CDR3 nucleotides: TGCAGCGTTGAGGAGGGAGGTCCCCCCCTGCGGTTCTTC.

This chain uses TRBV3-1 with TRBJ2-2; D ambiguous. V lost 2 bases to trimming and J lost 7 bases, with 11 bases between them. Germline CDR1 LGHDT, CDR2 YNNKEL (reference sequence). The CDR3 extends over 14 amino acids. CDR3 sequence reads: CASSQSERIGELFF. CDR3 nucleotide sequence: TGTGCCAGCAGCCAAAGCGAGAGAATCGGGGAGCTGTTTTTT.

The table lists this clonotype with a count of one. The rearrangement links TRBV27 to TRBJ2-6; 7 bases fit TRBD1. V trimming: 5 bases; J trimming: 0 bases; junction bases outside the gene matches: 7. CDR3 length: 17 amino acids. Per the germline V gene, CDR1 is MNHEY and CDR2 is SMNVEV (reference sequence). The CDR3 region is CASSGTAPYSGANVLTF. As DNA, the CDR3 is TGTGCCAGCAGTGGGACAGCTCCCTACTCTGGGGCCAACGTCCTGACTTTC.

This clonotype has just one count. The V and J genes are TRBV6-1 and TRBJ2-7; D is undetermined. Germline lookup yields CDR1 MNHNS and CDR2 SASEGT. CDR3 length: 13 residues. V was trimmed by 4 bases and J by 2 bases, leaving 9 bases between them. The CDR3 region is CASSAGLTYEQYF. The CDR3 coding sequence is TGTGCCAGCAGTGCTGGGTTAACCTACGAGCAGTACTTC.

The CDR3 DNA reads as TGTGCCAGCAGCTTTACAGATACGCAGTATTTT. It translates to CASSFTDTQYF. The chain carries TRBV7-8 and TRBJ2-3; D not certain. This CDR3 region has 11 residues. Deletions cut 3 bases from V and 3 bases from J, with 1 base between. Germline CDR1 is SGHVS and CDR2 is FQNEAQ.

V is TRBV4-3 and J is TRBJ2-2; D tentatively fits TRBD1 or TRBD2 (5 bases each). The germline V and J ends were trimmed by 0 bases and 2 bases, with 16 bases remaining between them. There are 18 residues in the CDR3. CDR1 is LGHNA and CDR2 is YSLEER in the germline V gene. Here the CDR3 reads CASSQDEEFGDNTGELFF. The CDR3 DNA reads TGCGCCAGCAGCCAAGACGAGGAATTCGGGGACAACACCGGGGAGCTGTTTTTT.

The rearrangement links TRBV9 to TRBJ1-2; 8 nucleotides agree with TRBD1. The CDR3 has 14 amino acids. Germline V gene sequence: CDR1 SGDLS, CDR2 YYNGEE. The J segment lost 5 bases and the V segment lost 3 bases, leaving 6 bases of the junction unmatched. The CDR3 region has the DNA TGTGCCAGCAGCGCCGGACAGGGTTTATATGGCTACACCTTC. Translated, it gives CASSAGQGLYGYTF. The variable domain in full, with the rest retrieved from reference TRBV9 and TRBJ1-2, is DSGVTQTPKHLITATGQRVTLRCSPRSGDLSVYWYQQSLDQGLQFLIQYYNGEERAKGNILERFSAQQFPDLHSELNLSSLELGDSALYFCASSAGQGLYGYTFGSGTRLTVV.

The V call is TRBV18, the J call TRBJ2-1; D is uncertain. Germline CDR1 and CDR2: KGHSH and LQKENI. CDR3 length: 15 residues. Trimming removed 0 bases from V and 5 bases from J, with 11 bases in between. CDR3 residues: CASSPPTKKDNEQFF. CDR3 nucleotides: TGTGCCAGCTCACCACCCACTAAAAAGGACAATGAGCAGTTCTTC.

DNA for the CDR3: TGTGCCAGCAGCGTAGCTTGGGGCAACTACGAGCAGTACTTC. Amino acid sequence: CASSVAWGNYEQYF. The chain carries TRBV9 and TRBJ2-7; tentative D call: TRBD1 (5 bases). Germline V gene lookup returns CDR1 SGDLS and CDR2 YYNGEE. The CDR3 is 14 residues long. The V and J ends lost 0 bases and 3 bases respectively, with 10 bases between them.

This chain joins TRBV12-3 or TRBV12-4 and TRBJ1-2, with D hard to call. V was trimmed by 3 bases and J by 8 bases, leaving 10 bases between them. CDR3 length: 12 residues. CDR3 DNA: TGTGCCAGCAGTTTGCAGGAAGAGGGCTACACCTTC. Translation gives CASSLQEEGYTF.

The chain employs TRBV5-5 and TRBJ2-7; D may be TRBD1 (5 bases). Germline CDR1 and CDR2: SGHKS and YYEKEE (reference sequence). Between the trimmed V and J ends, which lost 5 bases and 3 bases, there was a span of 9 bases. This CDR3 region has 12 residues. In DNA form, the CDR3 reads TGTGCCAGCAGACACGACAGCTACGAGCAGTACTTC. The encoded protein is CASRHDSYEQYF.

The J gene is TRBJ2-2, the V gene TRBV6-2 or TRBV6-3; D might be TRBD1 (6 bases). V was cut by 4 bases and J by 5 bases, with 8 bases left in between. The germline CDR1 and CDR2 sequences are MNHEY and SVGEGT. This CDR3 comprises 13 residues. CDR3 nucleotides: TGTGCCAGCAGTTCCACAGGGACCGGGGAGCTGTTTTTT. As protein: CASSSTGTGELFF.

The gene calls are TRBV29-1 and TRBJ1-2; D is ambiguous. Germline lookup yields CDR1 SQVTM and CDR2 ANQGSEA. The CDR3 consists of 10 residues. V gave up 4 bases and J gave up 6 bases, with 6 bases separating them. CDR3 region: CSVAWDGYTF. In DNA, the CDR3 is TGCAGCGTTGCGTGGGATGGCTACACCTTC. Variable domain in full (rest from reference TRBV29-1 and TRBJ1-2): SAVISQKPSRDICQRGTSLTIQCQVDSQVTMMFWYRQQPGQSLTLIATANQGSEATYESGFVIDKFPISRPNLTFSTLTVSNMSPEDSSIYLCSVAWDGYTFGSGTRLTVV.

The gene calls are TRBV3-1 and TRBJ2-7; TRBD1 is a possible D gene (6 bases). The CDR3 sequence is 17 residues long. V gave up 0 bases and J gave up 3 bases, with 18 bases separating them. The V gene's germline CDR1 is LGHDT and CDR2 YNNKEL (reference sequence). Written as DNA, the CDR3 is TGTGCCAGCAGCCAAGATCTGACCGGGACACCTAACTACGAGCAGTACTTC. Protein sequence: CASSQDLTGTPNYEQYF.

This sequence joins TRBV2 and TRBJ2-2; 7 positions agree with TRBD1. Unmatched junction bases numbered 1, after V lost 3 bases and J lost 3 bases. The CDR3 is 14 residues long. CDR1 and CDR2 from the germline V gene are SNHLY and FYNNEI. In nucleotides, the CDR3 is TGTGCCAGCAGTGACGGGACAGACACCGGGGAGCTGTTTTTT. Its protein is CASSDGTDTGELFF.

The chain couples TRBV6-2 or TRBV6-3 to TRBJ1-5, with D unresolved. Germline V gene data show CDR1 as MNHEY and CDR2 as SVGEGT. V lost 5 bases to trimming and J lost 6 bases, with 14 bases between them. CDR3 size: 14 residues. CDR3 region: CASSPTFRGQPQHF. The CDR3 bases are TGTGCCAGCAGTCCGACATTTCGAGGTCAGCCCCAGCATTTT.

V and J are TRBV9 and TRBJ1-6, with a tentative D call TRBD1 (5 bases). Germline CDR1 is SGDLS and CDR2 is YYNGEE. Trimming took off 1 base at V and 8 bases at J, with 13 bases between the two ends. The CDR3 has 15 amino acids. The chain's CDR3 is CASSVSGSVDSPLHF. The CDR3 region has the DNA TGTGCCAGCAGCGTATCAGGGTCGGTTGATTCACCCCTCCACTTT.

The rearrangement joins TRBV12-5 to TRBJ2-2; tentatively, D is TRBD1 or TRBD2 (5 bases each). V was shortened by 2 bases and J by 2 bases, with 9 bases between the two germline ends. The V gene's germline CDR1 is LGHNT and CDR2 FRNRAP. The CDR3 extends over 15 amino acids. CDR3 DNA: TGTGCTAGTGGTTTGCAGGGAGCAAACACCGGGGAGCTGTTTTTT. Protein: CASGLQGANTGELFF.

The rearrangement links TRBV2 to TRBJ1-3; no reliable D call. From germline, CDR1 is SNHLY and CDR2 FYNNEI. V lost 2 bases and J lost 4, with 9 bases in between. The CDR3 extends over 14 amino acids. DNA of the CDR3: TGTGCCAGCAGTGAATTGGCATCCGGAAACACCATATATTTT. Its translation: CASSELASGNTIYF.

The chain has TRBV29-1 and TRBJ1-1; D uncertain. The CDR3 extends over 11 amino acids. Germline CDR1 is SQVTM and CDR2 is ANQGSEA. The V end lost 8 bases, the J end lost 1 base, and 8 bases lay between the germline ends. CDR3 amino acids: CSLRENTEAFF. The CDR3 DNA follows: TGCAGCCTTCGGGAGAACACTGAAGCTTTCTTT.

CDR3 amino acids: CASSIGGIDGYTF. The DNA for the CDR3 is TGTGCCAGTAGTATAGGAGGAATTGATGGCTACACCTTC. The V gene is TRBV19, the J gene TRBJ1-2; D not certain. CDR1 is LNHDA and CDR2 is SQIVND in the germline V gene (reference sequence). This CDR3 has 13 amino acids. Trimming removed 1 base at V and 6 bases at J, with 9 bases between. The entire variable domain, with the rest obtained from reference TRBV19 and TRBJ1-2, is as follows: DGGITQSPKYLFRKEGQNVTLSCEQNLNHDAMYWYRQDPGQGLRLIYYSQIVNDFQKGDIAEGYSVSREKKESFPLTVTSAQKNPTAFYLCASSIGGIDGYTFGSGTRLTVV.

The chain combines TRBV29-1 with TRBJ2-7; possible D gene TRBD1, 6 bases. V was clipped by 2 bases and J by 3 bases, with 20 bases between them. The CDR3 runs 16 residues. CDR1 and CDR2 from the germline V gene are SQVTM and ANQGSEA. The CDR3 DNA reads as TGCAGCGTTGAATGGGGTTCCGGACAGAGGGGCTACGAGCAGTACTTC. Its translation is CSVEWGSGQRGYEQYF.

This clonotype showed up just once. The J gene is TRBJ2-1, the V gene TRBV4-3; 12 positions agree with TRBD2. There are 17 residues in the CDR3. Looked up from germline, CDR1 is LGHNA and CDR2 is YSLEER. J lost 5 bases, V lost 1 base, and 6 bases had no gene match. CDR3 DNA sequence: TGCGCCAGCAGCCAAGCCCCCGGACTAGCGGGAAACAATGAGCAGTTCTTC. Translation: CASSQAPGLAGNNEQFF.

This CDR3 is CAWSVVTSGNTIYF. Here the CDR3 DNA reads TGTGCCTGGAGTGTGGTCACATCTGGAAACACCATATATTTT. V usage is TRBV30 and J usage is TRBJ1-3; D gene unclear. Germline values: CDR1 GTSNPN, CDR2 SVGIG (reference sequence). The CDR3 extends over 14 amino acids. Trimming took off 0 bases at V and 1 base at J, with 7 bases between the two ends.

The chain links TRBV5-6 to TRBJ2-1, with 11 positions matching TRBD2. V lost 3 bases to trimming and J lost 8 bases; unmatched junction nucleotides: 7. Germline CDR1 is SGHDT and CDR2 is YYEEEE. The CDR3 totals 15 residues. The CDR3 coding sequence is TGTGCCAGCAGCTCCTTAGCGGGAGGGCCCGATGAGCAGTTCTTC. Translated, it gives CASSSLAGGPDEQFF.

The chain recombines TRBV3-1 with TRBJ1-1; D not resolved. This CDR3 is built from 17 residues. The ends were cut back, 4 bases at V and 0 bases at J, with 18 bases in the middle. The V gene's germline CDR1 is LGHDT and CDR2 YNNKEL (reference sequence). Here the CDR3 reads CASSPLGGHDLNTEAFF. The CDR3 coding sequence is TGTGCCAGCAGCCCCCTAGGCGGCCATGACTTGAACACTGAAGCTTTCTTT.

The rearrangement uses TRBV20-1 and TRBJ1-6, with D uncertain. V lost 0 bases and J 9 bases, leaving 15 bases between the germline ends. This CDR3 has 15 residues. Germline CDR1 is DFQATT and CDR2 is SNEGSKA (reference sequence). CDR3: CSARDLGPNGSPLHF. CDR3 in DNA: TGCAGTGCTAGAGACCTCGGGCCTAACGGTTCACCCCTCCACTTT.